The 2 T cell receptor beta chains reported below all come from one sample, sequenced in a study of T cell responses to AZD1222 COVID-19 vaccine (dated by TCRdb to the early 2020s). The receptor library was made with the immunoSEQ multiplex PCR assay. TCRdb re-hosts the immuneACCESS table, in-frame sequences only. Its copies lack some clones; in the studies checked, an unresolved V gene accounts for under half of them, and the cause for the rest is not known. The sample table holds about 84,000 clones, of which approximately 83% were seen once. Clones ranked in the top ten supply 9% to 14% of the sample. The sample's time point label, decoded: about 28 days (+/-7) after the second vaccine dose. The input for sequencing was peripheral blood, taken 28 days after the second AZD1222 dose. The receptors here all came from an adult who received the AZD1222 COVID-19 vaccine.

As DNA, the CDR3 is TGTGCCAGTATCGGGACTAGCGGGAGCGCCTACGAGCAGTACTTC. As protein: CASIGTSGSAYEQYF. This chain connects TRBV28 to TRBJ2-7; TRBD2 matches 14 bases. CDR1 is MDHEN, CDR2 SYDVKM, per germline. J was trimmed by 2 bases and V by 9 bases; bases with no gene match: 6. The CDR3 is 15 amino acids. Full variable domain (rest looked up from reference TRBV28 and TRBJ2-7): DVKVTQSSRYLVKRTGEKVFLECVQDMDHENMFWYRQDPGLGLRLIYFSYDVKMKEKGDIPEGYSVSREKKERFSLILESASTNQTSMYLCASIGTSGSAYEQYFGPGTRLTVT.

The chain employs TRBV6-5 and TRBJ1-1; D remains unclear. Trimming removed 6 bases from V and 0 bases from J, with 11 bases in between. The CDR3 is made up of 14 amino acids. Per the germline V gene, CDR1 is MNHEY and CDR2 is SVGAGI. The CDR3 region has the DNA TGTGCCAGCAGACCGGACGGGATGAACACTGAAGCTTTCTTT. Protein: CASRPDGMNTEAFF.